These 8 T cell receptor beta chains were sequenced from one sample in a study of neoadjuvant anti-PD-1 for oral cavity cancer. The assay was immunoSEQ multiplex PCR, and TCRdb's table has in-frame clones only and misses some. The sample includes 30,000 to 35,000 clones, 80% to 90% of them seen just once. This specimen was PBMCs, taken before nivolumab (anti-PD-1) treatment. Receptors were obtained from a person between 40 and 80 years old with oral cavity squamous cell carcinoma.

This clone was found once. The gene calls are TRBV4-1 and TRBJ1-5, with D possibly being TRBD1 (5 bases). The germline V gene has CDR1 MGHRA and CDR2 YSYEKL. Trimming stripped 4 bases from V and 3 bases from J, with 7 bases between. The CDR3 length is 13 residues. CDR3 amino acids: CASSRDLNQPQHF. As DNA, the CDR3 is TGCGCCAGCAGCCGGGACCTCAATCAGCCCCAGCATTTT.

The chain recombines TRBV7-2 with TRBJ2-6; D remains ambiguous. CDR1 and CDR2 (germline): SGHTA, FQGNSA. This CDR3 has 16 amino acids. V gave up 5 bases and J gave up 0 bases, with 11 bases separating them. This CDR3 is CASSLGRFSGANVLTF. In DNA form, the CDR3 reads TGTGCCAGCAGCCTGGGCAGATTCTCTGGGGCCAACGTCCTGACTTTC.

The V call is TRBV11-2, the J call TRBJ1-4; TRBD1 is a possible D gene (5 bases). Germline CDR1 and CDR2: SGHAT and FQNNGV. The germline V and J ends were trimmed by 2 bases and 5 bases, with 12 bases remaining between them. This CDR3 has 15 amino acids. CDR3 coding DNA: TGTGCCAGCAGCTTAAGTCGGCAGGGAAATGAAAAACTGTTTTTT. Its translation: CASSLSRQGNEKLFF.

V and J are TRBV30 and TRBJ1-2; D is possibly TRBD1 (5 bases). The CDR3 is 14 residues long. V was cut by 6 bases and J by 4 bases, with 18 bases left in between. Per germline, CDR1 GTSNPN and CDR2 SVGIG (reference sequence). The CDR3 sequence is CACLWAGLSYGYTF. CDR3 DNA: TGTGCCTGCCTCTGGGCAGGGCTGAGCTATGGCTACACCTTC.

This chain links TRBV7-9 with TRBJ2-3; 8 bases agree with TRBD1. The CDR3 loop spans 16 amino acids. The germline CDR1 and CDR2 sequences are SEHNR and FQNEAQ (reference sequence). After removal of 4 bases from V and 0 bases from J, the junction contained 6 bases not matched to a gene. In DNA, the CDR3 is TGTGCCAGCAGCTACGGACAGGGAACTAGCACAGATACGCAGTATTTT. Amino acid sequence: CASSYGQGTSTDTQYF.

CDR3 sequence: CASSYTGNTEAFF. The CDR3 DNA reads as TGTGCCAGTTCGTACACTGGGAACACTGAAGCTTTCTTT. The chain has TRBV19 and TRBJ1-1; D remains ambiguous. The CDR3 extends over 13 amino acids. Trimming stripped 8 bases from V and 1 base from J, with 11 bases between. Germline assignment: CDR1 LNHDA and CDR2 SQIVND (reference sequence). The full variable domain, with the rest looked up from reference TRBV19 and TRBJ1-1, is DGGITQSPKYLFRKEGQNVTLSCEQNLNHDAMYWYRQDPGQGLRLIYYSQIVNDFQKGDIAEGYSVSREKKESFPLTVTSAQKNPTAFYLCASSYTGNTEAFFGQGTRLTVV.

V usage is TRBV27 and J usage is TRBJ2-7; D may correspond to TRBD1 or TRBD2 (6 bases each). This CDR3 region has 14 residues. Trimming shortened V by 4 bases and J by 1 base, and 11 bases separated the two germline ends. Germline V lookup: CDR1 MNHEY, CDR2 SMNVEV (reference sequence). This chain's CDR3 is CASSSRGPSYEQYF. As DNA, the CDR3 is TGTGCCAGCAGTTCCCGGGGGCCTTCCTACGAGCAGTACTTC.

The CDR3, as DNA: TGTGCCAGCAGTTTAGGCCCCCAGGCAGCCTACGAGCAGTACTTC. Its translation is CASSLGPQAAYEQYF. The rearrangement links TRBV27 to TRBJ2-7; no clear D gene. The CDR3 has 15 amino acids. The V end was cut by 2 bases, the J end by 2 bases, with 13 bases between. CDR1 MNHEY and CDR2 SMNVEV come from the germline V gene (reference sequence).